Listed below are T cell receptor beta chains from one sample, sequenced in a study of blood T cell repertoires in COVID-19. Assay used: immunoSEQ multiplex PCR; TCRdb lists only in-frame clones, some missing. The sample lists some 250,000 clones, around 86% occurring once. Sequencing input: PBMCs or T cells enriched from blood (not recorded which). Every receptor here comes from a woman between 40 and 50 years old with acute COVID-19. The CDR3 runs from the conserved cysteine through the conserved F or W. D genes are given only for firm matches. The size field is filled for only some rows; it gives once, few, many or a size class.

>TRBV4-2|NA|TRBD2|TRBJ2-1
TGTGCCAGCAGCCCCTCTCAGGCTAGCGGGGTAGACAATGAGCAGTTCTTC
CASSPSQASGVDNEQFF
>TRBV14|NA|TRBD2|TRBJ2-7
TGTGCCAGCAGTCCGGGACTAAACTACGAGCAGTACTTC
CASSPGLNYEQYF
>TRBV19|NA|NA|TRBJ1-5
TGTGCCAGTACCCCCGGGGGTAGCAATCAGCCCCAGCATTTT
CASTPGGSNQPQHF
>TRBV21-1|NA|NA|TRBJ2-7
TGTGCCAGCAGCAAACTTCGTAGCGGGAGGGCCCCTTCCTACGAGCAGTACTTC
CASSKLRSGRAPSYEQYF
>TRBV7-6|NA|TRBD1|TRBJ2-7
TGTGCCAGCAGCCCACAGGGGATGAGCTCCTACGAGCAGTACTTC
CASSPQGMSSYEQYF
>TRBV19|NA|TRBD1|TRBJ1-5
TGTGCCAGTAGTGGTTTACAGGGGAGGTATCAGCCCCAGCATTTT
CASSGLQGRYQPQHF
>TRBV9|NA|NA|TRBJ2-3
TGTGCCAGCAGCTCCCAAGGGGTTTACACAGATACGCAGTATTTT
CASSSQGVYTDTQYF
>TRBV19|NA|NA|TRBJ1-5
TGTGCCAGTAGTAAATCGGTCGGAGTTAGCAATCAGCCCCAGCATTTT
CASSKSVGVSNQPQHF
>TRBV28|NA|NA|TRBJ1-5
TGTGCCAGCACCTCGGGGATTTTGCCCCAGCATTTT
CASTSGILPQHF
>TRBV9|NA|TRBD1|TRBJ1-3
TGTGCCAGCAGCGTAGAGGAGGGGGCGTACGGAAACACCATATATTTT
CASSVEEGAYGNTIYF
>TRBV11-2|NA|NA|TRBJ2-5
TGTGCCAGCAGCCCTCGGACACCCCAAGAGACCCAGTACTTC
CASSPRTPQETQYF
>TRBV21-1|once|NA|TRBJ1-4
TGTGCCACGGGGGACCCAACTGCAACTAATGAAAAACTGTTTTTT
CATGDPTATNEKLFF
>TRBV7-9|NA|NA|TRBJ2-7
TGTGCCAGCAGCCAGGGGTTCCCCATATACGAGCAGTACTTC
CASSQGFPIYEQYF
>TRBV18|once|NA|TRBJ1-1
TGTGCCAGCTCGGAGCAGGGAACTGAAGCTTTCTTT
CASSEQGTEAFF
>TRBV24-1|once|NA|TRBJ2-5
TGTGCCACCAGTGATTTTACTTTCGCGGGTGAAGAGACCCAGTACTTC
CATSDFTFAGEETQYF
>TRBV23-1|NA|NA|TRBJ1-1
TGCGCCAGCAGTCAATGCACCAGGCACCAAATGAACACTGAAGCTTTCTTT
CASSQCTRHQMNTEAFF
>TRBV5-4|NA|NA|TRBJ2-7
TGTGCCAGCAGCTCTACCGGAGGCACCTACGAGCAGTACTTC
CASSSTGGTYEQYF